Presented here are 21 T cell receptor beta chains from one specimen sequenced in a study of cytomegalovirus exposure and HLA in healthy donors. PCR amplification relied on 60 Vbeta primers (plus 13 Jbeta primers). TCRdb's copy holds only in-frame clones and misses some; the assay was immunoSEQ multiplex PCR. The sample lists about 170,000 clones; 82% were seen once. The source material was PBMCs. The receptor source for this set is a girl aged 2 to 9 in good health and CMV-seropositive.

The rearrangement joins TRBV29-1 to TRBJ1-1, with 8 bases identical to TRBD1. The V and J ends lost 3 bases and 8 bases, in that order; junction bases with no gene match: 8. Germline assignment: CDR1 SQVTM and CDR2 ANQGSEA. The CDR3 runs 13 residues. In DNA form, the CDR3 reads TGCAGCGTTGACGCCACCCGACAGGGGGAAGCTTTCTTT. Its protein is CSVDATRQGEAFF. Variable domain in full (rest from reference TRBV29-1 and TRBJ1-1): SAVISQKPSRDICQRGTSLTIQCQVDSQVTMMFWYRQQPGQSLTLIATANQGSEATYESGFVIDKFPISRPNLTFSTLTVSNMSPEDSSIYLCSVDATRQGEAFFGQGTRLTVV.

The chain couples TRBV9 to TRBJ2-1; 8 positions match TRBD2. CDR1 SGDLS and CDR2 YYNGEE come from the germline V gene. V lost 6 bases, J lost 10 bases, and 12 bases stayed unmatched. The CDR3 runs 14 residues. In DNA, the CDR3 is TGTGCCAGCAAGTCGGATAGCGGGATGGACGAGCAGTTCTTC. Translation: CASKSDSGMDEQFF.

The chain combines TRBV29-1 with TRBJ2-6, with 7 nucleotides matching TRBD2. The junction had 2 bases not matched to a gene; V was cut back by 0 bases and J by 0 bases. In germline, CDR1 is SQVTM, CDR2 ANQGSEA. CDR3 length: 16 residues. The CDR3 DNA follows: TGCAGCGTTGAAGAAGCGGGGCTCTCTGGGGCCAACGTCCTGACTTTC. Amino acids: CSVEEAGLSGANVLTF.

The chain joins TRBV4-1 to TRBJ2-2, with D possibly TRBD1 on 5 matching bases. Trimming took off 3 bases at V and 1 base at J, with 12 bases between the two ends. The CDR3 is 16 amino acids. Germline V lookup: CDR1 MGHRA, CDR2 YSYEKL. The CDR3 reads CASSHVGRGNTGELFF. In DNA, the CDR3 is TGCGCCAGCAGCCATGTAGGTAGGGGGAACACCGGGGAGCTGTTTTTT.

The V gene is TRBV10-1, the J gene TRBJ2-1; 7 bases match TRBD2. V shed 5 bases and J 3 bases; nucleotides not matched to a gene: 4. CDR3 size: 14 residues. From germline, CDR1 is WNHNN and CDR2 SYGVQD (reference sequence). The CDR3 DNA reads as TGCGCCAGCAGTAGCGGGACCAACTACAATGAGCAGTTCTTC. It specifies CASSSGTNYNEQFF.

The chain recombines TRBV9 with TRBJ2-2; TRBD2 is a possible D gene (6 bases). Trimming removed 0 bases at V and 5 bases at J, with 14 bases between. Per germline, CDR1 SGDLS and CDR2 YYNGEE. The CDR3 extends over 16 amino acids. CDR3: CASSVVGGAGTGELFF. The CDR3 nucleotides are TGTGCCAGCAGCGTAGTGGGGGGAGCTGGAACCGGGGAGCTGTTTTTT. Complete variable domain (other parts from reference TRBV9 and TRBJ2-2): DSGVTQTPKHLITATGQRVTLRCSPRSGDLSVYWYQQSLDQGLQFLIQYYNGEERAKGNILERFSAQQFPDLHSELNLSSLELGDSALYFCASSVVGGAGTGELFFGEGSRLTVL.

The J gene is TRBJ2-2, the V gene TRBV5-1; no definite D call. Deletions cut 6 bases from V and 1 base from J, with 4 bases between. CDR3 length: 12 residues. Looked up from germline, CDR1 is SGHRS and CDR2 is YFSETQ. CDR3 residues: CASTWNTGELFF. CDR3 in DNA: TGCGCCAGCACGTGGAACACCGGGGAGCTGTTTTTT.

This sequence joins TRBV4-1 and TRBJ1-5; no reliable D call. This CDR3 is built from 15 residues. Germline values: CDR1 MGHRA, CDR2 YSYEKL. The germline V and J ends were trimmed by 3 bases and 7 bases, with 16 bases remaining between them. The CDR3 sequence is CASSHKGMGGQPQHF. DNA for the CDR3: TGCGCCAGCAGCCACAAAGGTATGGGCGGGCAGCCCCAGCATTTT.

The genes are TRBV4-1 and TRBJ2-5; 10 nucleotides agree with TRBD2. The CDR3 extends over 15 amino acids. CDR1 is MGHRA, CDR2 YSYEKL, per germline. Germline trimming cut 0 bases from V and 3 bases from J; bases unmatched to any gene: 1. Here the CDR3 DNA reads TGCGCCAGCAGCCAAGATACTAGCGGGGAAGAGACCCAGTACTTC. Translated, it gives CASSQDTSGEETQYF.

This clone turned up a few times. The CDR3 DNA reads TGTGCCTGGAGTACCCACAGGCGAATAGCTTTCTTT. Translated, it gives CAWSTHRRIAFF. The chain links TRBV30 to TRBJ1-1; a weak D match, TRBD1 (5 bases). CDR1 and CDR2 (germline): GTSNPN, SVGIG (reference sequence). This CDR3 is 12 amino acids long. Trimming took 2 bases from V and 10 from J, leaving 14 bases between them.

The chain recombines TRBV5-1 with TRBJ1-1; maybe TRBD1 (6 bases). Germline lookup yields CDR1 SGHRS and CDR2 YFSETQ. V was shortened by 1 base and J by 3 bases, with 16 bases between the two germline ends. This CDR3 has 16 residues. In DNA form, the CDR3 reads TGCGCCAGCAGCTTGTCTCGGGACACTCTTTACACTGAAGCTTTCTTT. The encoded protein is CASSLSRDTLYTEAFF.

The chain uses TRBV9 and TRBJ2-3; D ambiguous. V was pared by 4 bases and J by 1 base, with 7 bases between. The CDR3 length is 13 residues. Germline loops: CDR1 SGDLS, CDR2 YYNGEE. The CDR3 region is CASSPRGTDTQYF. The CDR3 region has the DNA TGTGCCAGCAGCCCGCGAGGCACAGATACGCAGTATTTT.

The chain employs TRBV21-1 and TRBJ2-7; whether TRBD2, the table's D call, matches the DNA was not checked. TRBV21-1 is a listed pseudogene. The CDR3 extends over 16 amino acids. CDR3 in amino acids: CASSNALAESSYEQYF. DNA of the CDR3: TGTGCCAGCAGCAACGCTCTAGCGGAAAGCTCCTACGAGCAGTACTTC.

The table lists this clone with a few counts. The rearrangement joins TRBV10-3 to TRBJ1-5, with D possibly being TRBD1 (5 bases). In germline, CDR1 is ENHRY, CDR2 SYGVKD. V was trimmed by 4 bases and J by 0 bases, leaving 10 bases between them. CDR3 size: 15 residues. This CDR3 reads CAISGQINSNQPQHF. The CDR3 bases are TGTGCCATCAGTGGACAGATCAATAGCAATCAGCCCCAGCATTTT.

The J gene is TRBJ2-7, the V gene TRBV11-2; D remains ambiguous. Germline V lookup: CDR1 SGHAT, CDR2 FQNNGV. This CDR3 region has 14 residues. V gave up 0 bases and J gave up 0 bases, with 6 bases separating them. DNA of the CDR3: TGTGCCAGCAGCTTAGAATCCCGCTCCTACGAGCAGTACTTC. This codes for CASSLESRSYEQYF.

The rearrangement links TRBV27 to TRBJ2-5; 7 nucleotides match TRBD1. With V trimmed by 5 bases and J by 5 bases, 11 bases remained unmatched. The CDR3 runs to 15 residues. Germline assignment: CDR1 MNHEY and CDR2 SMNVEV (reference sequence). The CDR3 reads CASSLYRGLWETQYF. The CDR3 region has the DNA TGTGCCAGCAGTCTCTACAGGGGTTTGTGGGAGACCCAGTACTTC.

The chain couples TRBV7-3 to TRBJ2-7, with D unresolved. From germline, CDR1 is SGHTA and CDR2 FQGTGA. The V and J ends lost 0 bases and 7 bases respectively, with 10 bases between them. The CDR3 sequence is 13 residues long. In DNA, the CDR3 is TGTGCCAGCAGCTTAACTCAGGTTCAGGAGCAGTACTTC. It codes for CASSLTQVQEQYF.

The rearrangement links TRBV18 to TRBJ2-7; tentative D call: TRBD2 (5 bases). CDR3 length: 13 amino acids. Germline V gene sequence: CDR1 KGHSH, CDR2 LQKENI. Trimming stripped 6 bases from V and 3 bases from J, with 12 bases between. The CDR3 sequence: CASSLRRGYEQYF. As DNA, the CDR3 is TGTGCCAGCTCCCTAAGACGGGGCTACGAGCAGTACTTC.

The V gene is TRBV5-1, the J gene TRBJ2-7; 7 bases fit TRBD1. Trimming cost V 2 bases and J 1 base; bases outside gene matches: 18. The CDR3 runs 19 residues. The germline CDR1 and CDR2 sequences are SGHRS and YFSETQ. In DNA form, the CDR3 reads TGCGCCAGCAGCTTCTCTTACAGGGGAGAGGCCGCATCTTCCTACGAGCAGTACTTC. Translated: CASSFSYRGEAASSYEQYF.

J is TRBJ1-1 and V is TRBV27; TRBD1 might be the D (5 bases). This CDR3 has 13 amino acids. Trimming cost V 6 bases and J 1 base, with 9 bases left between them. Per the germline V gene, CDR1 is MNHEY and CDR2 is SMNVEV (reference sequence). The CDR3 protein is CASSLDRNTEAFF. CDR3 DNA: TGTGCCAGCAGCCTTGACAGGAACACTGAAGCTTTCTTT.

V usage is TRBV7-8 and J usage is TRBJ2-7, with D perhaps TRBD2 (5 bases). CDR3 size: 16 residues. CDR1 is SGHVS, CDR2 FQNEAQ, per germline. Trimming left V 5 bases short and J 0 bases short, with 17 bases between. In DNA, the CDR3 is TGTGCCAGCAGCCACGGGCAGGCAGGAGGCTCCTACGAGCAGTACTTC. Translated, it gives CASSHGQAGGSYEQYF.